What follows are 32 T cell receptor beta chains derived from one specimen sequenced in a study of spatial heterogeneity in lung cancer. The antigens these receptors bind are not known. Regarding the study as a whole: Tracking of tumor mutation counts was seen in expanded intratumoral alpha and beta TCR counts.

The sample's time point: sample taken at primary tumor resection. TCRdb reprocessed the 5' RACE reads with MiXCR, giving one entry per CDR3 protein. The sample has approximately 6,800 distinct CDR3 sequences; roughly an eighth are singletons. The sequencing used lung tumor tissue, collected at surgery. These receptor sequences come from a male donor with early-stage non-small cell lung cancer.

This clonotype was detected a few times. This beta chain slipped into a library made for alpha chains as a stray read, so its size is not meaningful. The chain is built from TRBV6-5 and TRBJ2-3; no definite D call. CDR1 is MNHEY and CDR2 is SVGAGI in the germline V gene. The CDR3 loop spans 14 amino acids. V was clipped by 5 bases and J by 9 bases, with 18 bases between them. CDR3 DNA sequence: TGTGCCAGCAGTAACGACAAAAGCCTCGGCACGCAGTATTTT. Its translation is CASSNDKSLGTQYF.

By sample fraction, this clonotype is medium-sized (0.01 to 0.1%). Within a library made for alpha chains, this beta chain is off target, and its count is uninformative. The V and J genes are TRBV24-1 and TRBJ1-5; tentatively, D is TRBD1 (6 bases). Germline V CDR1 and CDR2: KGHDR, SFDVKD. The CDR3 runs 15 residues. Trimming cost V 5 bases and J 5 bases, with 15 bases left between them. The CDR3 coding sequence is TGTGCCACCAGTGGTATCGGGACATCCGATCAGCCCCAGCATTTT. Translated, it gives CATSGIGTSDQPQHF.

Comments on this clonotype: This beta chain came through as a stray read in a library set up for alpha chains, and its size says little. The genes are TRBV6-5 and TRBJ2-3; D is perhaps TRBD2 (5 bases). This CDR3 is built from 13 residues. Trimming shortened V by 8 bases and J by 2 bases, and 11 bases separated the two germline ends. Germline V gene data show CDR1 as MNHEY and CDR2 as SVGAGI. CDR3 coding DNA: TGTGCCAGCTCAGCGGAACTCACAGATACGCAGTATTTT. Translation gives CASSAELTDTQYF.

As for this clonotype: In a library made to pick up alpha chains, this beta chain is a stray read with a size that means little. This chain connects TRBV7-2 to TRBJ2-2; the D is unclear. There are 15 residues in the CDR3. Trimming cost V 0 bases and J 2 bases, with 7 bases left between them. Germline V gives CDR1 SGHTA, CDR2 FQGNSA. CDR3 DNA sequence: TGTGCCAGCAGCTTAGCGGCGACTAACACCGGGGAGCTGTTTTTT. Translating it yields CASSLAATNTGELFF.

This clonotype was observed a handful of times. The library was designed around alpha chains, so this beta chain is a stray read whose abundance carries little weight. The rearrangement links TRBV12-3 or TRBV12-4 to TRBJ2-1; TRBD2 aligns across 12 bases. V was pared by 3 bases and J by 8 bases, with 2 bases of the junction left unmatched. CDR3 length equals 14 residues. CDR3 DNA sequence: TGTGCCAGCAGTTTGACTAGCGGGAGTGATGAGCAGTTCTTC. Encoded protein: CASSLTSGSDEQFF.

Sample share makes this clonotype medium-sized (0.01 to 0.1%). This beta chain turned up in a library designed for alpha chains; as an off-target read, its abundance says little. The chain employs TRBV9 and TRBJ1-3, with D perhaps matching TRBD1 (5 bases). The CDR3 totals 17 residues. Trimming took 2 bases from V and 0 from J, leaving 15 bases between them. Germline-derived CDR1 and CDR2 are SGDLS and YYNGEE. CDR3 region: CASSVGAAAYSGNTIYF. The DNA for the CDR3 is TGTGCCAGCAGCGTTGGGGCAGCCGCGTACTCTGGAAACACCATATATTTT.

Worth noting for this clonotype: Compared with germline, one end of the junction differs, possibly owing to a read error. The library was built for alpha chains, so this beta chain is an off-target read and its size means little. The chain carries TRBV30 and TRBJ1-1, with D maybe TRBD1 (5 bases). Germline V gene data show CDR1 as GTSNPN and CDR2 as SVGIG (reference sequence). The CDR3 extends over 12 amino acids. CDR3 amino acids: CAWRASRGPFTF. In DNA, the CDR3 is TGTGCCTGGAGGGCCTCGAGGGGCCCTTTTACCTTT.

This clonotype was seen a handful of times. The library was designed around alpha chains, so this beta chain is a stray read whose abundance carries little weight. The DNA of the CDR3 is TGTGCCAGCAGCCCGGGGGGCACAGATACGCAGTATTTT. Encoded protein: CASSPGGTDTQYF. J is TRBJ2-3 and V is TRBV5-4, with a tentative D call TRBD2 (6 bases). V dropped 4 bases and J dropped 1 base, with 7 bases sitting between them. Germline V lookup: CDR1 SGHNT, CDR2 YYREEE (reference sequence). The CDR3 runs to 13 residues. The variable domain in full, with the rest retrieved from reference TRBV5-4 and TRBJ2-3, is ETGVTQSPTHLIKTRGQQVTLRCSSQSGHNTVSWYQQALGQGPQFIFQYYREEENGRGNFPPRFSGLQFPNYSSELNVNALELDDSALYLCASSPGGTDTQYFGPGTRLTVL.

This clonotype was counted many times. As an off-target read in a library built for alpha chains, this beta chain has a frequency of little significance. The chain joins TRBV12-3 or TRBV12-4 to TRBJ2-1, with 7 bases matching TRBD1. CDR3 length: 14 residues. Germline trimming cut 4 bases from V and 7 bases from J; bases unmatched to any gene: 7. CDR3 DNA: TGTGCCAGCAGTTCCACCGGGACAGTTAATGAGCAGTTCTTC. Encoded protein: CASSSTGTVNEQFF.

This clonotype was counted many times. Little can be read into the size of this beta chain, an off-target read in a library designed for alpha chains. CDR3 residues: CASRWGAPDYGYTF. The CDR3 bases are TGTGCCAGCAGATGGGGGGCGCCTGACTATGGCTACACCTTC. The gene calls are TRBV6-1 and TRBJ1-2, with D possibly being TRBD1 (6 bases). With 6 bases removed from V and 3 bases from J, the gap between germline ends came to 14 bases. The CDR3 contains 14 residues. Per the germline V gene, CDR1 is MNHNS and CDR2 is SASEGT.

This clonotype has just a few counts. This beta chain is a stray read from a library made for alpha chains; its abundance is not meaningful. This chain links TRBV14 with TRBJ2-1; 8 nucleotides align to TRBD1. The CDR3 runs to 15 residues. The J segment lost 3 bases and the V segment lost 0 bases, leaving 1 base of the junction unmatched. Germline V CDR1 and CDR2: SGHDN, FVKESK. Here the CDR3 DNA reads TGTGCCAGCAGCCAAGACGGACAGGGCTACAATGAGCAGTTCTTC. As protein: CASSQDGQGYNEQFF.

About this clonotype itself: Found in a library prepared for alpha chains, this beta chain is an off-target read, and its abundance has little meaning. The chain carries TRBV29-1 and TRBJ2-5, with no clear D. The germline V gene has CDR1 SQVTM and CDR2 ANQGSEA. With 4 bases removed from V and 5 bases from J, the gap between germline ends came to 5 bases. CDR3 length: 10 residues. CDR3 sequence (DNA): TGCAGCGTTGGCCCTGAGACCCAGTACTTC. It encodes CSVGPETQYF.

This clonotype counts as large. With the library built for alpha chains, this beta chain is off target and its frequency is not meaningful. The chain has TRBV10-3 and TRBJ1-2, with D unclear. This CDR3 region has 14 residues. V gave up 3 bases and J gave up 8 bases, with 16 bases separating them. The V gene's germline CDR1 is ENHRY and CDR2 SYGVKD. The CDR3: CAISDWAVGEGYTF. The CDR3 DNA follows: TGTGCCATCAGTGATTGGGCGGTGGGAGAAGGCTACACCTTC.

This clonotype has a count of ten or more. The library was prepared for alpha chains; this beta chain is a stray read, so its frequency means little. The V gene is TRBV30, the J gene TRBJ2-1; TRBD2 might be the D (6 bases). The V end lost 2 bases, the J end lost 8 bases, and 16 bases lay between the germline ends. Germline values: CDR1 GTSNPN, CDR2 SVGIG (reference sequence). The CDR3 is made up of 14 amino acids. CDR3 amino acids: CAWSTGSYVDEQFF. The CDR3 nucleotides are TGTGCCTGGAGTACCGGGAGCTACGTGGATGAGCAGTTCTTC.

Of note for this clonotype: A library made for alpha chains picked up this beta chain off target, so its size means little. The chain links TRBV24-1 to TRBJ1-5, with 7 bases that match TRBD1. Germline CDR1 reads KGHDR; CDR2 reads SFDVKD. The length of the CDR3 is 12 residues. J was trimmed by 2 bases and V by 10 bases; bases with no gene match: 1. CDR3 sequence reads: CATGGGNQPQHF. CDR3 nucleotides: TGTGCCACAGGGGGCGGCAATCAGCCCCAGCATTTT.

This clonotype appeared many times. A library made for alpha chains picked up this beta chain off target, so its size means little. This chain uses TRBV18 with TRBJ1-2; D is unresolved. Germline values: CDR1 KGHSH, CDR2 LQKENI. V was clipped by 5 bases and J by 0 bases, with 10 bases between them. The CDR3 is 14 amino acids. The DNA of the CDR3 is TGTGCCAGCTCAGGGTCAGGACCTAACTATGGCTACACCTTC. Translated, it gives CASSGSGPNYGYTF.

This clonotype was picked up one time. A library made for alpha chains picked up this beta chain off target, so its size means little. The chain employs TRBV20-1 and TRBJ2-6; D is undetermined. The CDR3 is made up of 11 amino acids. The V gene's germline CDR1 is DFQATT and CDR2 SNEGSKA (reference sequence). The V gene lost 5 bases and the J gene lost 1 base, with 0 bases spanning the gap. The CDR3, as DNA: TGCAGTGCTTCTGGGGCCAACGTCCTGACTTTC. This sequence encodes CSASGANVLTF.

This clonotype was seen a handful of times. This beta chain is a stray read from a library made for alpha chains; its abundance is not meaningful. The chain employs TRBV11-3 and TRBJ2-1; weak D call: TRBD1 (5 bases). V was trimmed by 3 bases and J by 2 bases, leaving 8 bases between them. This CDR3 contains 14 residues. Germline values: CDR1 SGHNT, CDR2 YENEEA. As DNA, the CDR3 is TGTGCCAGCAGCTTGGGGCTAGCCTACAATGAGCAGTTCTTC. This translates into CASSLGLAYNEQFF.

This clonotype was seen repeatedly, ten times or more. This beta chain turned up in a library designed for alpha chains; as an off-target read, its abundance says little. V and J are TRBV20-1 and TRBJ2-5, with 9 bases matching TRBD2. V shed 5 bases and J 3 bases; nucleotides not matched to a gene: 4. Germline CDR1 DFQATT, CDR2 SNEGSKA (reference sequence). The CDR3 is 13 amino acids. CDR3 in DNA: TGCAGTGCTGTGACTAGCGGAAAAGAGACCCAGTACTTC. Translating it yields CSAVTSGKETQYF.

By sample fraction, this clonotype is medium-sized (0.01 to 0.1%). For a library built for alpha chains, this beta chain is a stray read; little rests on its size. The chain has TRBV27 and TRBJ1-1; perhaps TRBD1 as D (5 bases). The CDR3 contains 16 residues. In germline, CDR1 is MNHEY, CDR2 SMNVEV (reference sequence). The V gene lost 7 bases and the J gene lost 2 bases, with 20 bases spanning the gap. CDR3 DNA sequence: TGTGCCAGCACCCCCGGGACTTACAAATTAAACACTGAAGCTTTCTTT. This sequence encodes CASTPGTYKLNTEAFF.

By sample fraction, this clonotype is medium-sized (0.01 to 0.1%). This beta chain is a stray sequence in a library constructed for alpha chains; its clone size is not meaningful. The genes are TRBV6-5 and TRBJ2-2, with D unclear. V dropped 2 bases and J dropped 3 bases, with 10 bases sitting between them. The CDR3 runs 15 residues. Germline-derived CDR1 and CDR2 are MNHEY and SVGAGI. CDR3 amino acids: CASSYLGADTGELFF. The CDR3 region has the DNA TGTGCCAGCAGTTACCTAGGCGCGGACACCGGGGAGCTGTTTTTT.

This clonotype was found many times. Because the library targeted alpha chains, this beta chain is an off-target read whose size means little. The chain is built from TRBV14 and TRBJ2-7; D is perhaps TRBD2 (6 bases). Per germline, CDR1 SGHDN and CDR2 FVKESK. Trimming stripped 0 bases from V and 0 bases from J, with 9 bases between. The CDR3 runs 15 residues. The CDR3 region has the DNA TGTGCCAGCAGCCAAGAACGGGGGTACTCCTACGAGCAGTACTTC. Translated, it gives CASSQERGYSYEQYF. The full variable domain, its missing parts supplied by reference TRBV14 and TRBJ2-7, is EAGVTQFPSHSVIEKGQTVTLRCDPISGHDNLYWYRRVMGKEIKFLLHFVKESKQDESGMPNNRFLAERTGGTYSTLKVQPAELEDSGVYFCASSQERGYSYEQYFGPGTRLTVT.

This clonotype occurred once. Found in a library prepared for alpha chains, this beta chain is an off-target read, and its abundance has little meaning. The V call is TRBV28, the J call TRBJ2-3, with TRBD1 identical over 7 bases. V shed 6 bases, J shed 0 bases, and the junction held 9 bases outside the gene matches. This CDR3 is 16 amino acids long. CDR1 is MDHEN and CDR2 is SYDVKM in the germline V gene. The CDR3 DNA reads as TGTGCCAGCAGCCGCAGACAGGGCACTAGCACAGATACGCAGTATTTT. This sequence encodes CASSRRQGTSTDTQYF.

This clonotype rates as medium-sized. This beta chain is a stray sequence in a library constructed for alpha chains; its clone size is not meaningful. The chain uses TRBV2 and TRBJ2-1; D is uncertain. V lost 3 bases and J lost 4, with 7 bases in between. Looked up from germline, CDR1 is SNHLY and CDR2 is FYNNEI. The CDR3 is 13 residues long. In nucleotides, the CDR3 is TGTGCCAGCAGTGATAATGGGTACAATGAGCAGTTCTTC. It is translated as CASSDNGYNEQFF. Filled out from reference TRBV2 and TRBJ2-1, the complete variable domain reads EPEVTQTPSHQVTQMGQEVILRCVPISNHLYFYWYRQILGQKVEFLVSFYNNEISEKSEIFDDQFSVERPDGSNFTLKIRSTKLEDSAMYFCASSDNGYNEQFFGPGTRLTVL.

This clonotype was observed at least ten times. Because this beta chain is a stray read in a library intended to capture alpha chains, its abundance should not be given much weight. This rearrangement joins TRBV7-9 to TRBJ2-1, with D perhaps TRBD2 (6 bases). Trimming cost V 5 bases and J 9 bases, with 14 bases left between them. Germline V lookup: CDR1 SEHNR, CDR2 FQNEAQ (reference sequence). CDR3 length: 13 amino acids. The CDR3 protein is CASSLRLESEQFF. For the CDR3, the DNA is TGTGCCAGCAGCCTAAGACTAGAGAGTGAGCAGTTCTTC.

In the case of this clonotype: Found in a library prepared for alpha chains, this beta chain is an off-target read, and its abundance has little meaning. The genes are TRBV2 and TRBJ2-1; D is unresolved. The ends were cut back, 3 bases at V and 2 bases at J, with 5 bases in the middle. Per germline, CDR1 SNHLY and CDR2 FYNNEI. This CDR3 contains 13 residues. The CDR3 reads CASSDLTYNEQFF. CDR3 bases: TGTGCCAGCAGTGATTTAACCTACAATGAGCAGTTCTTC.

This clonotype showed up many times. This beta chain was picked up by a library intended for alpha chains and is off target, so its count carries little meaning. V and J are TRBV28 and TRBJ1-4; TRBD1 matches 8 bases. Losses at the gene ends were 5 bases for V and 8 bases for J; bases not matched to a gene: 10. Germline CDR1 and CDR2: MDHEN and SYDVKM. This CDR3 spans 15 amino acids. CDR3 residues: CASSTLQGGMEKLFF. Written as DNA, the CDR3 is TGTGCCAGCAGTACCTTACAGGGGGGGATGGAAAAACTGTTTTTT.

By share, this clonotype ranks as medium-sized. This beta chain is an off-target read within a library intended for alpha chains, so its frequency means little. The rearrangement joins TRBV20-1 to TRBJ2-1; 8 bases fit TRBD2. This CDR3 comprises 18 residues. Trimming cost V 0 bases and J 0 bases; bases outside gene matches: 10. In germline, CDR1 is DFQATT, CDR2 SNEGSKA (reference sequence). The CDR3 DNA is TGCAGTGCTAGAGATCCCTCGGGAGCGGGAGTCTCCTACAATGAGCAGTTCTTC. This translates into CSARDPSGAGVSYNEQFF.

This clonotype was counted many times. Little can be read into the size of this beta chain, an off-target read in a library designed for alpha chains. The chain is built from TRBV7-9 and TRBJ1-4, with 7 bases aligning to TRBD1. Trimming took 5 bases from V and 7 from J; bases not matched to a gene: 10. Per the germline V gene, CDR1 is SEHNR and CDR2 is FQNEAQ (reference sequence). The CDR3 has 15 amino acids. As DNA, the CDR3 is TGTGCCAGCAGCATCCTCCGCGGACAGGCTGAAAAACTGTTTTTT. This gives the protein CASSILRGQAEKLFF.

This clonotype was counted ten times or more. This beta chain is an off-target read within a library intended for alpha chains, so its frequency means little. This chain links TRBV6-5 with TRBJ1-1; D is unresolved. Trimming cost V 2 bases and J 12 bases, with 10 bases left between them. Germline V gene lookup returns CDR1 MNHEY and CDR2 SVGAGI. CDR3 length: 11 amino acids. CDR3 loop: CASSYGPGTFF. CDR3 coding DNA: TGTGCCAGCAGTTACGGACCGGGAACTTTCTTT.

Note on this clonotype: For a library built for alpha chains, this beta chain is a stray read; little rests on its size. The chain couples TRBV2 to TRBJ2-7; 9 bases match TRBD2. With 3 bases clipped from V and 7 bases from J, the junction kept 7 bases outside the gene matches. In germline, CDR1 is SNHLY, CDR2 FYNNEI. The CDR3 sequence is 14 residues long. The chain's CDR3 is CASSEQREAREQYF. As DNA, the CDR3 is TGTGCCAGCAGTGAGCAGCGGGAGGCGAGAGAGCAGTACTTC.

In its sample, this clonotype is medium-sized. In a library made to pick up alpha chains, this beta chain is a stray read with a size that means little. The V gene is TRBV6-1, the J gene TRBJ2-2; D possibly corresponds to TRBD1 (6 bases). Looked up from germline, CDR1 is MNHNS and CDR2 is SASEGT. CDR3 length: 15 residues. The V end was cut by 2 bases, the J end by 7 bases, with 14 bases between. The CDR3 is CASSESGQSLGELFF. The CDR3 DNA reads as TGTGCCAGCAGTGAATCTGGACAGTCTCTCGGGGAGCTGTTTTTT.